What follows is one T cell receptor beta chain and its context. Its antigen is still unknown. Two oligonucleotides, mixed equimolar, formed the beta constant-region primer covering TRBC1 and TRBC2. Nested alpha and beta constant-region primers with the SP2 primer drove four PCR rounds on ligated cDNA. Ligation attached a single-stranded oligonucleotide with a 12-nucleotide UMI and the SP2 primer to the cDNA 3' end. TCRdb reanalysed the UMI-ligation and nested PCR reads using MiXCR and keeps one entry per CDR3 protein. The table includes over 110,000 distinct CDR3 sequences, about 20% detected once. This specimen belongs to a study of naive and memory T cell subsets. Regarding the study as a whole: Each distinct alpha or beta sequence counts as one clonotype. A few larger clonotypes appeared in naive repertoires, especially CD8, possibly memory cells re-expressing CD45RA.

This CDR3 contains 14 residues. Germline values: CDR1 MNHNS, CDR2 SASEGT. The ends were cut back, 2 bases at V and 2 bases at J, with 10 bases in the middle. This chain links TRBV6-1 with TRBJ2-7; TRBD1 is a possible D gene (6 bases). The material sequenced was naive CD8+ T cells from blood. The receptor was derived from a human donor in good health. The CDR3 bases are TGTGCCAGCAGTGAATGGGGGCGGGCCTACGAGCAGTACTTC. Protein sequence: CASSEWGRAYEQYF.